This TCR beta chain emerged from a study of control samples from healthy donors and cancer patients. Germline lookup yields CDR1 SGDLS and CDR2 YYNGEE. V lost 4 bases, J lost 7 bases, and 11 bases lay in between. This CDR3 is 12 amino acids long. Method: immunoSEQ multiplex PCR; TCRdb's copy keeps in-frame clones and lacks some. The sample lists roughly 120,000 clones; 80% to 90% were seen once. This clone has only one observation. The sample consisted of PBMCs. This TCR was sampled from a woman in her forties or fifties with colorectal cancer. This chain joins TRBV9 and TRBJ1-1, with D tentatively TRBD1 (5 bases). This chain's CDR3 is CASSLWDGEAFF. The DNA of the CDR3 is TGTGCCAGCAGCTTATGGGACGGTGAAGCTTTCTTT.